Listed below are T cell receptor beta chains from one sample, sequenced in a study of shared clonotypes between healthy human individuals. This table comes from immunoSEQ multiplex PCR, and its TCRdb copy is limited to in-frame clones, with some not included. The sample includes 740,000 or so clones, 73% of them seen just once. The sequenced sample consisted of memory CD4+ T cells sorted from blood. These receptors came from a woman aged 25 to 39 in good health. Each CDR3 is given with its conserved first and last residue. The D gene is left open where the match is weak. Clone size is shown for a subset of rows, as once, few, many or a class of expanded clone.

clone_size	j_call	d_call	v_call	cdr3_nt	cdr3_aa
.	TRBJ2-7	TRBD2	TRBV5-1	TGCGCCAGCCGCTTAACTAGCGGGAACTACGAGCAGTACTTC	CASRLTSGNYEQYF
.	TRBJ2-1	TRBD2	TRBV6-5	TGTGCCAGCAGTTTCCAGCGGGATGACAATGAGCAGTTCTTC	CASSFQRDDNEQFF
.	TRBJ1-2	.	TRBV7-9	TGTGCCAGCAGCTTAGCACTGGGAAGGGGCTACACCTTC	CASSLALGRGYTF
.	TRBJ1-4	.	TRBV21-1	TGTGCCAGCAGCGATAAGGGAGTAGCGGCTGAAAAACTGTTTTTT	CASSDKGVAAEKLFF
.	TRBJ2-1	TRBD2	TRBV5-1	TGCGCCAGCAGCTTCGTCTCTAGCGGGAGTAGTGAGCAGTTCTTC	CASSFVSSGSSEQFF
.	TRBJ2-3	.	TRBV11-3	TGTGCCAGCAGCTTAGAAGCGGGTACCCTGAATTTT	CASSLEAGTLNF
few	TRBJ1-3	TRBD1	TRBV15	TGTGCCACCAGCAGGGACAGGATCTCTGGAAACACCATATATTTT	CATSRDRISGNTIYF
.	TRBJ2-7	TRBD1	TRBV9	TGTGCCAGCAGCACCCGGGACAGGGGTTTTTACGAGCAGTACTTC	CASSTRDRGFYEQYF
.	TRBJ1-5	.	TRBV10-2	TGCGCCAGCCGGAACCAGCCCCAGCATTTT	CASRNQPQHF
.	TRBJ2-1	TRBD2	TRBV15	TGTGCCACCAGCAGAGGGGGACTAGCGGGAGAAATGTACAATGAGCAGTTCTTC	CATSRGGLAGEMYNEQFF
.	TRBJ2-1	.	TRBV27	TGTGCCAGCAGTTTATCGAGGGGCCTCAATGAGCAGTTCTTC	CASSLSRGLNEQFF
.	TRBJ2-3	TRBD1	TRBV6-5	TGTGCCAGCAGTTCCGGGACAGGGGTCACAGATACGCAGTATTTT	CASSSGTGVTDTQYF
once	TRBJ2-1	.	TRBV4-1	TGCGCCAGCAGCTCCTGGGGGGGGCTCTACAATGAGCAGTTCTTC	CASSSWGGLYNEQFF
.	TRBJ2-5	TRBD2	TRBV18	TGTGCCAGCTCAAAAAACCTTCCGGGACTAGCGGAGATACAAGAGACCCAGTACTTC	CASSKNLPGLAEIQETQYF
once	TRBJ2-1	.	TRBV5-1	TGCGCCAGCAGCTTGTATTCTAGTCGGCAGTTCTTC	CASSLYSSRQFF
.	TRBJ2-7	.	TRBV10-2	TGCGCCAGCAGCCGTCCCTGGAGCTCCTACGAGCAGTACTTC	CASSRPWSSYEQYF
.	TRBJ2-3	TRBD2	TRBV5-1	TGCGCCAGCAGCTTTGGGGCTACTAGCGGCACAGATACGCAGTATTTT	CASSFGATSGTDTQYF
.	TRBJ2-2	.	TRBV7-9	TGTGCCAGCAGCCCTTGGGGGGCCCTTTGGAAAGAGAACACCGGGGAGCTGTTTTTT	CASSPWGALWKENTGELFF
few	TRBJ2-6	.	TRBV5-8	TGTGCCAGCAGCTTGAGGGGGACTGGGGCCAACGTCCTGACTTTC	CASSLRGTGANVLTF
few	TRBJ1-5	.	TRBV27	TGTGCCAGCGCCAACAGCAGGGGATATCAGCCCCAGCATTTT	CASANSRGYQPQHF
.	TRBJ1-4	.	TRBV5-4	TGTGCCAGCAGCCAGAAGGGGGGCGCAGATGAAAAACTGTTTTTT	CASSQKGGADEKLFF
.	TRBJ1-2	.	TRBV5-1	TGCGCCAGCAGCTTGCTCGTCGAGGATGGCTACACCTTC	CASSLLVEDGYTF
.	TRBJ2-1	TRBD2	TRBV4-2	TGTGCCAGCAGCCAAGATCTACTAGCGGGCTACAATGAGCAGTTCTTC	CASSQDLLAGYNEQFF
.	TRBJ1-3	TRBD1	TRBV19	TGTGCCACCAAAAGCGGGGGTCGGACAGGGTCTGGAAACACCATATATTTT	CATKSGGRTGSGNTIYF
.	TRBJ2-1	.	TRBV7-9	TGTGCCAGCAGCTTAGAAGGGGACAATCAGTTCTTC	CASSLEGDNQFF
.	TRBJ1-4	TRBD1	TRBV6-1	TGTGCCAGCAGTGCCGCCGATACGGGACAGAGAAATGAAAAACTGTTTTTT	CASSAADTGQRNEKLFF
.	TRBJ2-2	.	TRBV6-1	TGTGCCAGCAGTGTAGTACGGGGTACCGGGGAGCTGTTTTTT	CASSVVRGTGELFF
.	TRBJ2-1	TRBD1	TRBV7-2	TGTGCCAGCAGCTTAGCGACAGGGAATTTGGTCCATGAGCAGTTCTTC	CASSLATGNLVHEQFF
.	TRBJ1-5	.	TRBV4-1	TGCGCCAGCAGCCAAGAGCCAGGGACCTTCAATCAGCCCCAGCATTTT	CASSQEPGTFNQPQHF
few	TRBJ2-5	.	TRBV4-1	TGCGCCAGCAGCCAAGTAACGCGCCAAGAGACCCAGTACTTC	CASSQVTRQETQYF
.	TRBJ2-5	.	TRBV7-2	TGTGCCAGCAGCACTCGCCTTCAAGAGACCCAGTACTTC	CASSTRLQETQYF
once	TRBJ2-1	.	TRBV9	TGTGCCAGCAGCTCCGATCGCCTTAGAAATGAGCAGTTCTTC	CASSSDRLRNEQFF
.	TRBJ1-4	.	TRBV6-5	TGTGCCAGCAGCAACAGGTCCCCGGCGGAAAAACTGTTTTTT	CASSNRSPAEKLFF
.	TRBJ1-5	.	TRBV19	TGTGCCAGTAATCCAGGGGAGTATCAGCCCCAGCATTTT	CASNPGEYQPQHF
many	TRBJ1-1	TRBD1	TRBV5-1	TGCGCCAGCAGCACGCTCCCGACAGGGCAGGTACGGAACACTGAAGCTTTCTTT	CASSTLPTGQVRNTEAFF
.	TRBJ2-5	.	TRBV2	TGTGCCAGCAGTGGGGGACCGCGGGTGGAGACCCAGTACTTC	CASSGGPRVETQYF
.	TRBJ1-1	TRBD1	TRBV6-1	TGTGCCAGCAGTATTCTGGACAGGGACACTGAAGCTTTCTTT	CASSILDRDTEAFF